Following are 20 T cell receptor beta chains from one sample sequenced in a study of blood T cell repertoires in COVID-19. Measured with immunoSEQ multiplex PCR; TCRdb has only the in-frame clones, and not every one. This table has about 82,000 clones, roughly 80% appearing once. Source material: peripheral blood. The origin of the receptors is a man aged 60 to 75 with COVID-19, enrolled during active disease.

This clone was detected once. The V and J genes are TRBV7-2 and TRBJ2-1; D possibly corresponds to TRBD1 (6 bases). V lost 3 bases, J lost 8 bases, and 14 bases lay in between. The germline V gene encodes CDR1 SGHTA and CDR2 FQGNSA. The CDR3 has 14 amino acids. The CDR3 nucleotides are TGTGCCAGCAGCTTCTGGGGGCCCGGGGATGAGCAGTTCTTC. Amino acid sequence: CASSFWGPGDEQFF. The full variable domain, in which reference TRBV7-2 and TRBJ2-1 provide the parts outside the CDR3, is GAGVSQSPSNKVTEKGKDVELRCDPISGHTALYWYRQSLGQGLEFLIYFQGNSAPDKSGLPSDRFSAERTGGSVSTLTIQRTQQEDSAVYLCASSFWGPGDEQFFGPGTRLTVL.

The chain employs TRBV3-1 (or the pseudogene TRBV3-2) and TRBJ2-2, with 12 bases lining up with TRBD2. The CDR3 extends over 19 amino acids. Germline lookup yields CDR1 LGHDT and CDR2 YNNKEL (reference sequence). The V segment lost 1 base and the J segment 1 base; nucleotides outside the gene matches: 7. CDR3 amino acids: CASSQGLLAGGRNTGELFF. CDR3 nucleotides: TGTGCCAGCAGCCAAGGCTTACTAGCGGGAGGTAGGAACACCGGGGAGCTGTTTTTT.

The rearrangement uses TRBV9 and TRBJ2-3, with 12 positions matching TRBD2. The CDR3 runs to 15 residues. CDR1 is SGDLS, CDR2 YYNGEE, per germline. With V trimmed by 3 bases and J by 6 bases, 5 bases remained unmatched. CDR3 DNA: TGTGCCAGCAGCGCAGGACTAGCGGGGACGGATACGCAGTATTTT. Translated, it gives CASSAGLAGTDTQYF.

The count of this clone is one. The V and J genes are TRBV2 and TRBJ2-3, with 13 bases matching TRBD2. The CDR3 has 15 residues. CDR1 is SNHLY, CDR2 FYNNEI, per germline. V lost 6 bases, J lost 6 bases, and 6 bases stayed unmatched. This chain's CDR3 is CASSTSGGARDTQYF. DNA of the CDR3: TGTGCCAGCAGCACTAGCGGGGGGGCCCGCGATACGCAGTATTTT.

The genes are TRBV11-3 and TRBJ2-5, with 13 nucleotides matching TRBD2. The J call may be in error: the DNA end matches TRBJ2-7 better. There are 17 residues in the CDR3. Germline V gene sequence: CDR1 SGHNT, CDR2 YENEEA. In DNA, the CDR3 is TGTGCCAGCAGCTGGGGACTAGCGGGGCGGGTCTCCTACGAGCAGTACTTC. It is translated as CASSWGLAGRVSYEQYF.

The chain has TRBV14 and TRBJ1-1, with 8 nucleotides matching TRBD1. Germline CDR1 and CDR2: SGHDN and FVKESK. V dropped 3 bases and J dropped 14; count of bases not matched to a gene: 14. The CDR3 runs 14 residues. The CDR3 nucleotides read TGTGCCAGCAGCCATCAGGACAGGGCGTCCTCCGTCTTCTTT. Amino acid sequence: CASSHQDRASSVFF.

This sequence joins TRBV7-3 and TRBJ2-1, with a tentative D call TRBD1 (5 bases). V dropped 5 bases and J dropped 8 bases, with 19 bases sitting between them. From germline, CDR1 is SGHTA and CDR2 FQGTGA. This CDR3 is built from 15 residues. CDR3 nucleotide sequence: TGTGCCAGCAGCCAACAGGTCGCCCCTCGGGATGAGCAGTTCTTC. Translation: CASSQQVAPRDEQFF.

The rearrangement joins TRBV6-5 to TRBJ2-7; perhaps TRBD2 as D (7 bases). The CDR3 has 12 amino acids. Trimming pared 6 bases from V and 7 bases from J, leaving 13 bases between. The germline V gene has CDR1 MNHEY and CDR2 SVGAGI. This chain's CDR3 is CASRRGAREQYF. Written as DNA, the CDR3 is TGTGCCAGCAGACGGGGGGCGCGGGAGCAGTACTTC.

This clone was counted once. The J gene is TRBJ2-1, the V gene TRBV5-1; 10 nucleotides align to TRBD1. From germline, CDR1 is SGHRS and CDR2 YFSETQ. The CDR3 is 17 residues long. The V gene end was trimmed by 4 bases and the J gene end by 6 bases; junction bases not matched to a gene: 13. Here the CDR3 reads CASSRSPGTGALNEQFF. DNA of the CDR3: TGCGCCAGCAGCCGAAGCCCCGGGACAGGGGCGCTCAATGAGCAGTTCTTC.

The chain couples TRBV10-3 to TRBJ1-1; D gene ambiguous. Germline CDR1 is ENHRY and CDR2 is SYGVKD. V was clipped by 0 bases and J by 1 base, with 6 bases between them. This CDR3 contains 14 residues. CDR3 amino acids: CAISESSKNTEAFF. The CDR3 region has the DNA TGTGCCATCAGTGAGTCGAGCAAGAACACTGAAGCTTTCTTT.

Of note for this clone: At one of its ends the junction is not consistent with the germline gene, which may arise from a read error. The rearrangement joins TRBV12-3 or TRBV12-4 to TRBJ1-2; TRBD1 might be the D (5 bases). CDR3 length equals 13 residues. CDR3 nucleotides: TGTGCCAGCACTACTCAGCCTCGGGGGTCACCCGTCTTC. Translating gives CASTTQPRGSPVF.

The chain combines TRBV24-1 with TRBJ2-3; D perhaps matches TRBD2 (5 bases). CDR1 and CDR2 (germline): KGHDR, SFDVKD. V was clipped by 1 base and J by 1 base, with 11 bases between them. This CDR3 region has 16 residues. In nucleotides, the CDR3 is TGTGCCACCAGTGATTTCCCTAGCTGGTGCACAGATACGCAGTATTTT. Its protein product is CATSDFPSWCTDTQYF.

The CDR3 reads CASSSSGGARPNEQFF. The CDR3 nucleotides are TGTGCCAGCAGCTCTAGCGGGGGGGCCCGGCCAAATGAGCAGTTCTTC. The V call is TRBV5-5, the J call TRBJ2-1, with 12 bases fitting TRBD2. CDR1 is SGHKS and CDR2 is YYEKEE in the germline V gene (reference sequence). J gave up 7 bases and V 3 bases, and 8 bases lay outside the gene matches. CDR3 size: 16 residues.

This clone was observed a few times. This rearrangement joins TRBV6-6 to TRBJ1-1, with a possible D match to TRBD1 (5 bases). The CDR3 has 12 residues. Germline V gene data show CDR1 as MNHNY and CDR2 as SVGAGI (reference sequence). Trimming shortened V by 6 bases and J by 1 base, and 6 bases separated the two germline ends. CDR3 sequence: CASSQGNTEAFF. The CDR3, as DNA: TGTGCCAGCAGCCAGGGGAACACTGAAGCTTTCTTT.

This chain joins TRBV7-6 and TRBJ1-3; TRBD1 aligns across 10 bases. This CDR3 region has 17 residues. Trimming removed 0 bases from V and 1 base from J; junction bases left unmatched: 3. Germline CDR1 is SGHVS and CDR2 is FNYEAQ. The DNA of the CDR3 is TGTGCCAGCAGCTTAGCGCCGGGACAGGGGTCTGGAAACACCATATATTTT. Its translation: CASSLAPGQGSGNTIYF. The variable domain in full, completed from reference TRBV7-6 and TRBJ1-3, reads GAGVSQSPRYKVTKRGQDVALRCDPISGHVSLYWYRQALGQGPEFLTYFNYEAQQDKSGLPNDRFSAERPEGSISTLTIQRTEQRDSAMYRCASSLAPGQGSGNTIYFGEGSWLTVV.

V and J are TRBV11-1 and TRBJ2-3; D ambiguous. Trimming left V 2 bases short and J 6 bases short, with 6 bases between. This CDR3 is built from 12 residues. Germline V gives CDR1 SGHAT, CDR2 FQDESV (reference sequence). The CDR3 sequence is CASSLYGDTQYF. CDR3 nucleotide sequence: TGTGCCAGCAGCTTATACGGGGATACGCAGTATTTT.

This clone was recorded a few times. The chain couples TRBV18 to TRBJ1-1; TRBD1 matches 10 bases. Trimming cost V 2 bases and J 3 bases; bases outside gene matches: 3. The CDR3 is 15 residues long. Germline CDR1 reads KGHSH; CDR2 reads LQKENI. The CDR3 nucleotides read TGTGCCAGCTCACCAGGCGGGACAGGGGACACTGAAGCTTTCTTT. This translates into CASSPGGTGDTEAFF.

The chain carries TRBV7-2 and TRBJ1-2; D call uncertain. This CDR3 comprises 15 residues. V lost 0 bases and J 0 bases, leaving 8 bases between the germline ends. Per germline, CDR1 SGHTA and CDR2 FQGNSA. The CDR3 DNA reads as TGTGCCAGCAGCTTAGCGGGAGGGTCTAACTATGGCTACACCTTC. This sequence encodes CASSLAGGSNYGYTF.

J is TRBJ2-7 and V is TRBV6-2 or TRBV6-3; 12 bases map to TRBD1. This CDR3 contains 18 residues. CDR1 and CDR2 from the germline V gene are MNHEY and SVGEGT. V trimming: 3 bases; J trimming: 5 bases; junction bases outside the gene matches: 14. CDR3 amino acids: CASSYSYWDRGLGNEQYF. The CDR3 DNA reads TGTGCCAGCAGTTATTCGTATTGGGACAGGGGGCTTGGAAACGAGCAGTACTTC.

The chain recombines TRBV11-3 with TRBJ2-7; 8 bases are a match to TRBD2. The V gene end was trimmed by 5 bases and the J gene end by 4 bases; junction bases not matched to a gene: 1. CDR3 length: 12 amino acids. Per germline, CDR1 SGHNT and CDR2 YENEEA. The CDR3 region is CASSPGGYEQYF. The CDR3 DNA follows: TGTGCCAGCAGCCCGGGGGGGTACGAGCAGTACTTC.